There are a few counts of the clone carrying this T cell receptor beta chain. Its antigen is undetermined. This entry comes from a study of TIL therapy for anti-PD-1-resistant metastatic lung cancer. Study in general: Most patients had lung adenocarcinoma; a handful of tumors were EGFR-mutant, two ALK-rearranged; half smoked currently or formerly. Study-wide results and limits: Compared with baseline intratumoral T cells, expanded TIL cultures were more clonal and less diverse (approximately 6.6% vs 31%). Patients were highly selected, enriched for treatment-naive, never-smoker and oncogene-addicted cases.

The time point is: pre-treatment sample, taken before nivolumab and TIL therapy. The tumor samples were excised metastases, mostly pleural nodules or supraclavicular lymph nodes. The immunoSEQ assay was v3. Assay: immunoSEQ multiplex PCR; the TCRdb copy retains only in-frame clones and omits some. The repertoire includes more than 8,000 clones, approximately 60% of them detected once, and over 9% sits in the top ten. The germline gives CDR1 KGHSH, CDR2 LQKENI. The CDR3 runs to 13 residues. The ends were cut back, 2 bases at V and 5 bases at J, with 7 bases in the middle. The TCR sequence derives from a person between 25 and 79 years old with non-small cell lung cancer. V and J are TRBV18 and TRBJ1-5; the D is unclear. Specimen: tumor tissue, collected at baseline. This CDR3 reads CASSPGDDQPQHF. CDR3 sequence (DNA): TGTGCCAGCTCACCAGGGGATGATCAGCCCCAGCATTTT.